This T cell receptor beta chain emerged from a study of blood T cell repertoires in COVID-19. Data came from immunoSEQ multiplex PCR; TCRdb stores just in-frame clones and leaves some out. The sample contains 110,000 to 150,000 clones, approximately 86% of which appear only once. J gave up 4 bases and V 6 bases, and 3 bases lay outside the gene matches. The CDR3 has 14 residues. Germline-derived CDR1 and CDR2 are ENHRY and SYGVKD. Sequencing was carried out using PBMCs or T cells enriched from blood (not recorded which). The source of this sequence is a woman aged 40-49 years who had recovered from COVID-19. J is TRBJ2-7 and V is TRBV10-3; 13 bases map to TRBD2. The CDR3: CAISQLAGGYEQYF. The CDR3 bases are TGTGCCATCAGCCAACTAGCGGGAGGGTACGAGCAGTACTTC.